What follows are 12 T cell receptor beta chains derived from one specimen sequenced in a study of shared clonotypes between healthy human individuals. Profiling relied on immunoSEQ multiplex PCR, and the TCRdb table lists in-frame clones only, not all of them. The data show fewer than 400,000 clones, around 72% seen once. The sequenced sample was memory CD4+ T cells sorted from blood. Described subset: CD45RA-negative fraction. These receptor sequences come from a man aged 30 to 45 in good health.

This rearrangement joins TRBV27 to TRBJ2-3; tentatively, D is TRBD1 (5 bases). The CDR3 extends over 13 amino acids. Trimming took 5 bases from V and 0 from J, leaving 6 bases between them. Per the germline V gene, CDR1 is MNHEY and CDR2 is SMNVEV (reference sequence). CDR3 loop: CASSRQSTDTQYF. CDR3 in DNA: TGTGCCAGCAGTCGACAGAGCACAGATACGCAGTATTTT.

The chain is built from TRBV11-2 and TRBJ2-5; 8 nucleotides match TRBD1. Germline CDR1 reads SGHAT; CDR2 reads FQNNGV. This CDR3 spans 16 amino acids. Trimming took 5 bases from V and 5 from J; bases not matched to a gene: 13. In nucleotides, the CDR3 is TGTGCCAGCAGCGACAGGGGTAGAGGGGCCAGTGAGACCCAGTACTTC. Its protein is CASSDRGRGASETQYF.

This sequence joins TRBV11-3 and TRBJ2-5; 10 bases agree with TRBD1. CDR1 is SGHNT, CDR2 YENEEA, per germline. Germline trimming cut 5 bases from V and 3 bases from J; bases unmatched to any gene: 6. The CDR3 is 15 residues long. CDR3 bases: TGTGCCAGCAGCCCAGGGACAGGGGCGGAAGAGACCCAGTACTTC. It specifies CASSPGTGAEETQYF. The whole variable domain, remainder taken from reference TRBV11-3 and TRBJ2-5, is EAGVVQSPRYKIIEKKQPVAFWCNPISGHNTLYWYLQNLGQGPELLIRYENEEAVDDSQLPKDRFSAERLKGVDSTLKIQPAELGDSAVYLCASSPGTGAEETQYFGPGTRLLVL.

The V call is TRBV28, the J call TRBJ1-1, with TRBD1 matching over 8 bases. The length of the CDR3 is 13 residues. Per the germline V gene, CDR1 is MDHEN and CDR2 is SYDVKM. J gave up 3 bases and V 4 bases, and 1 base lay outside the gene matches. The CDR3 DNA is TGTGCCAGCAGTTCAGGGGGCTACACTGAAGCTTTCTTT. This gives the protein CASSSGGYTEAFF.

The gene calls are TRBV7-2 and TRBJ2-1; D remains unclear. Germline CDR1 SGHTA, CDR2 FQGNSA. The CDR3 totals 14 residues. Trimming left V 5 bases short and J 3 bases short, with 11 bases between. The CDR3 spells CASSLVTFYNEQFF. The CDR3 bases are TGTGCCAGCAGCCTCGTCACATTCTACAATGAGCAGTTCTTC.

This chain joins TRBV18 and TRBJ2-1, with 9 positions matching TRBD1. V shed 2 bases and J 3 bases; nucleotides not matched to a gene: 5. CDR3 length: 16 residues. Germline lookup yields CDR1 KGHSH and CDR2 LQKENI. The DNA of the CDR3 is TGTGCCAGCTCACCAGTAAGACAGGGGGTCTACAATGAGCAGTTCTTC. Translation gives CASSPVRQGVYNEQFF.

This clone was seen a handful of times. V and J are TRBV19 and TRBJ2-7; TRBD1 might be the D (5 bases). Trimming removed 4 bases at V and 0 bases at J, with 13 bases between. The CDR3 has 15 residues. Germline V gives CDR1 LNHDA, CDR2 SQIVND (reference sequence). This CDR3 is CASSSDSQSSYEQYF. CDR3 in DNA: TGTGCCAGTAGTAGTGACAGTCAGAGCTCCTACGAGCAGTACTTC. Drawing the rest from reference TRBV19 and TRBJ2-7, the complete variable domain is DGGITQSPKYLFRKEGQNVTLSCEQNLNHDAMYWYRQDPGQGLRLIYYSQIVNDFQKGDIAEGYSVSREKKESFPLTVTSAQKNPTAFYLCASSSDSQSSYEQYFGPGTRLTVT.

This clone was seen a few times. The rearrangement joins TRBV30 to TRBJ1-6; D is undetermined. V dropped 6 bases and J dropped 0 bases, with 6 bases sitting between them. CDR3 length: 13 amino acids. The germline gives CDR1 GTSNPN, CDR2 SVGIG (reference sequence). In DNA, the CDR3 is TGTGCCTGCCAGAGCTCCTATAATTCACCCCTCCACTTT. Protein: CACQSSYNSPLHF.

This clone showed up many times. The chain is built from TRBV30 and TRBJ2-3; the D is unclear. CDR3 length equals 14 residues. V lost 2 bases and J 1 base, leaving 10 bases between the germline ends. CDR1 is GTSNPN and CDR2 is SVGIG in the germline V gene (reference sequence). Here the CDR3 DNA reads TGTGCCTGGAGTAGCGCCTACGGCACAGATACGCAGTATTTT. This gives the protein CAWSSAYGTDTQYF. Together with reference TRBV30 and TRBJ2-3, the CDR3 gives the full variable domain: SQTIHQWPATLVQPVGSPLSLECTVEGTSNPNLYWYRQAAGRGLQLLFYSVGIGQISSEVPQNLSASRPQDRQFILSSKKLLLSDSGFYLCAWSSAYGTDTQYFGPGTRLTVL.

In its sample, this clone was seen a few times. The same CDR3 arises from other DNA sequences in this sample as well. This rearrangement joins TRBV5-1 to TRBJ2-7, with 9 bases fitting TRBD1. The CDR3 loop spans 15 amino acids. Germline-derived CDR1 and CDR2 are SGHRS and YFSETQ. V shed 4 bases and J 1 base; nucleotides not matched to a gene: 6. DNA for the CDR3: TGCGCCAGCAGCGGGACAGGGCTTCGGTCCTACGAGCAGTACTTC. This translates into CASSGTGLRSYEQYF.

The chain employs TRBV7-8 and TRBJ2-5; D is possibly TRBD1 (5 bases). This CDR3 has 15 amino acids. Germline assignment: CDR1 SGHVS and CDR2 FQNEAQ. Trimming shortened V by 1 base and J by 4 bases, and 13 bases separated the two germline ends. The DNA for the CDR3 is TGTGCCAGCAGCTTAGACACAGGAAATAGAGAGACCCAGTACTTC. Its protein is CASSLDTGNRETQYF. Based on the CDR3 plus reference TRBV7-8 and TRBJ2-5, the full variable domain is GAGVSQSPRYKVAKRGQDVALRCDPISGHVSLFWYQQALGQGPEFLTYFQNEAQLDKSGLPSDRFFAERPEGSVSTLKIQRTQQEDSAVYLCASSLDTGNRETQYFGPGTRLLVL.

The chain has TRBV28 and TRBJ2-4; D perhaps matches TRBD1 (5 bases). V was cut by 3 bases and J by 4 bases, with 13 bases left in between. CDR3 length: 15 amino acids. Germline V gene lookup returns CDR1 MDHEN and CDR2 SYDVKM. In nucleotides, the CDR3 is TGTGCCAGCAGTTTTCAGGGATCAGGGAAAAACATTCAGTACTTC. Translated: CASSFQGSGKNIQYF.